The clone carrying this TCR beta chain has just a few counts. Follow-up blood was drawn about 14 weeks, roughly three months, after antiretroviral therapy began. The repertoire came from unfractionated whole blood and reflected all unsorted peripheral T cells. This sample is part of a study of HIV-infected patients and healthy controls. Alpha and beta constant-region primers primed reverse transcription of 400 to 500 ng RNA. Alpha and beta chain libraries were made separately by chain-specific third strand synthesis with multiplexing indices. The SP2 site served as the priming point for second strand synthesis. TCRdb used MiXCR to reprocess the 5' RACE reads, holding one entry per CDR3 protein. The sample lists about 15,000 distinct CDR3 sequences, roughly an eighth occurring once. V lost 3 bases and J lost 4, with 7 bases in between. The CDR3 covers 12 residues. Germline loops: CDR1 SEHNR, CDR2 FQNEAQ (reference sequence).

The clonotype originates from an adult with HIV infection. The donor label of this sample is uncertain. The sample consisted of blood, taken during antiretroviral therapy. This chain uses TRBV7-9 with TRBJ2-7, with D possibly matching TRBD2 (6 bases). The CDR3 loop is CASSLGRYEQYF. DNA of the CDR3: TGTGCCAGCAGCTTGGGGAGGTACGAGCAGTACTTC.